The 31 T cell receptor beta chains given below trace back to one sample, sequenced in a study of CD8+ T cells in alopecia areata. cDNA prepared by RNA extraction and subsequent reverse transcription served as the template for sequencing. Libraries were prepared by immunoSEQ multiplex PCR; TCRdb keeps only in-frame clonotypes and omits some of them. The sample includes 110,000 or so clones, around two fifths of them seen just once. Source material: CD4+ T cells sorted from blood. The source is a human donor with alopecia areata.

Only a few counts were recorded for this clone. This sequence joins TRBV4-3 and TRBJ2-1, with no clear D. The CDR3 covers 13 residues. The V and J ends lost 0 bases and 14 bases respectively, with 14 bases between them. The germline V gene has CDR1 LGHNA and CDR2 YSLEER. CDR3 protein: CASSQDDRTWKFF. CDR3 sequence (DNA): TGCGCCAGCAGCCAAGACGATCGGACCTGGAAGTTCTTC.

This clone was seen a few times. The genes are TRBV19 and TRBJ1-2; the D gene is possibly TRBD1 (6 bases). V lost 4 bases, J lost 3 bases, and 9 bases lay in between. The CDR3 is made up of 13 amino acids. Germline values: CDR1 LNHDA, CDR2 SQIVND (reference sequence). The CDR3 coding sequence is TGTGCCAGTAGTACCGGACAGTACTATGGCTACACCTTC. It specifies CASSTGQYYGYTF.

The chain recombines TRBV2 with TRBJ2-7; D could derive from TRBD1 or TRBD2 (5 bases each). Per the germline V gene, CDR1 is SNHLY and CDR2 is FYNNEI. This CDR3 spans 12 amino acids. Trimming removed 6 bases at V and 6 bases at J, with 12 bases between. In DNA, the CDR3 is TGTGCCAGCAGATCAGGGAGTTTCGAGCAGTACTTC. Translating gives CASRSGSFEQYF.

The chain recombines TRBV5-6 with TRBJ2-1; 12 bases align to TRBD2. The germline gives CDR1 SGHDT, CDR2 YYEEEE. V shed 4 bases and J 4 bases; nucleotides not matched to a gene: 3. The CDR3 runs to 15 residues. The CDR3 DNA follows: TGTGCCAGCAGCGCTAGCGGGAGGGCATACAATGAGCAGTTCTTC. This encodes CASSASGRAYNEQFF.

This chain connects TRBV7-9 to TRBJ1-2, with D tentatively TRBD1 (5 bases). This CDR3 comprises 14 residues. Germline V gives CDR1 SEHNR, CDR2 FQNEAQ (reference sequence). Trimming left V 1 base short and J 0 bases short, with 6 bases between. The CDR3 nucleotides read TGTGCCAGCAGCTTAGGACAGTCTAACTATGGCTACACCTTC. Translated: CASSLGQSNYGYTF. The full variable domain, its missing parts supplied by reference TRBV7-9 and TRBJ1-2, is DTGVSQNPRHKITKRGQNVTFRCDPISEHNRLYWYRQTLGQGPEFLTYFQNEAQLEKSRLLSDRFSAERPKGSFSTLEIQRTEQGDSAMYLCASSLGQSNYGYTFGSGTRLTVV.

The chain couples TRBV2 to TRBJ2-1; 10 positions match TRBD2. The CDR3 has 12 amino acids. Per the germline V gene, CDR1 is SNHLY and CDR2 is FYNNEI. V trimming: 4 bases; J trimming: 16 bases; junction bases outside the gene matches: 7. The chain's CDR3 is CASSAAGGHHFF. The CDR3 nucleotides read TGTGCCAGCAGTGCAGCGGGGGGGCATCATTTCTTC.

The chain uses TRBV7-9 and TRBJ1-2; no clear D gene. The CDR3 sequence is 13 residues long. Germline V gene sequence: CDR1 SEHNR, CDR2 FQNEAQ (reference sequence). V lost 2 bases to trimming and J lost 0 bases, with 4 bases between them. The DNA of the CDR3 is TGTGCCAGCAGCTTACAAGCTAACTATGGCTACACCTTC. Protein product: CASSLQANYGYTF. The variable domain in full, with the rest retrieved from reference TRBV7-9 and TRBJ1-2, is DTGVSQNPRHKITKRGQNVTFRCDPISEHNRLYWYRQTLGQGPEFLTYFQNEAQLEKSRLLSDRFSAERPKGSFSTLEIQRTEQGDSAMYLCASSLQANYGYTFGSGTRLTVV.

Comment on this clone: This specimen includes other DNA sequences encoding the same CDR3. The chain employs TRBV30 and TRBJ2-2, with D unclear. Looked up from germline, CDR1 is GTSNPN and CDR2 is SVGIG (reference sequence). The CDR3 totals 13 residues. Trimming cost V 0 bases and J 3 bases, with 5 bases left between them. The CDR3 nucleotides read TGTGCCTGGAGTGTTCGTCACACCGGGGAGCTGTTTTTT. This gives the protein CAWSVRHTGELFF.

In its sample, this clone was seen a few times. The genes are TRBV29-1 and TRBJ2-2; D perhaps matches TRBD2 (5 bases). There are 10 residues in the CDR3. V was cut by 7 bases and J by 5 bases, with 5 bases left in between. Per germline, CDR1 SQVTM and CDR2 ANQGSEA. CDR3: CSGGTGELFF. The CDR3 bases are TGCAGCGGAGGGACCGGGGAGCTGTTTTTT.

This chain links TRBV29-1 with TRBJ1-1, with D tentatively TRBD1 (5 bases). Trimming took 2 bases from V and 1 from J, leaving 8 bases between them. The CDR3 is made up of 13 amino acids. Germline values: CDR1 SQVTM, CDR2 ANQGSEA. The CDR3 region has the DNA TGCAGCGTTGAAAGACAGCCGAACACTGAAGCTTTCTTT. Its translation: CSVERQPNTEAFF.

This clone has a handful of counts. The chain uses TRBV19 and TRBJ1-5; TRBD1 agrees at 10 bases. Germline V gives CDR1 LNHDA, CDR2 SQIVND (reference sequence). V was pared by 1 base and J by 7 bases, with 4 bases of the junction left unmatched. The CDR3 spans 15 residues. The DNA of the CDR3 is TGTGCCAGTAGTATAGGTCGACAGGGGGCCCAGCCCCAGCATTTT. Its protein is CASSIGRQGAQPQHF. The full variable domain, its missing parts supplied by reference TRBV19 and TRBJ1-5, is DGGITQSPKYLFRKEGQNVTLSCEQNLNHDAMYWYRQDPGQGLRLIYYSQIVNDFQKGDIAEGYSVSREKKESFPLTVTSAQKNPTAFYLCASSIGRQGAQPQHFGDGTRLSIL.

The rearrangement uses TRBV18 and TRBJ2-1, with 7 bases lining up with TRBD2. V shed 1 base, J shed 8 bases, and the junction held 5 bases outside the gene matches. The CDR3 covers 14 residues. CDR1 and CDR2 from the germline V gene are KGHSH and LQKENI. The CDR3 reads CASSPLGLADEQFF. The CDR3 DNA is TGTGCCAGCTCACCACTTGGCCTAGCGGATGAGCAGTTCTTC.

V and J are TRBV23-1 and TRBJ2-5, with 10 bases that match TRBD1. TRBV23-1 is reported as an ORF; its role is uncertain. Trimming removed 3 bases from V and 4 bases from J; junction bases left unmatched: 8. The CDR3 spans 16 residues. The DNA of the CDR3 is TGCGCCAGCAGTCATTCGCCGGGACAGGGGCGAGAGACCCAGTACTTC. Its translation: CASSHSPGQGRETQYF.

CDR3 protein: CASTMGVGNQPQHF. The CDR3, as DNA: TGTGCCAGCACCATGGGAGTGGGGAATCAGCCCCAGCATTTT. V and J are TRBV27 and TRBJ1-5; no clear D gene. V lost 7 bases and J lost 4, with 14 bases in between. The CDR3 length is 14 residues. Germline assignment: CDR1 MNHEY and CDR2 SMNVEV (reference sequence).

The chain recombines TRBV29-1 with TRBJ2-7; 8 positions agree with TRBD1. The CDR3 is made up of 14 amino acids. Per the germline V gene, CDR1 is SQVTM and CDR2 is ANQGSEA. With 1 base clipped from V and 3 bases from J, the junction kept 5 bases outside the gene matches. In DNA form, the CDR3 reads TGCAGCGTTGAAGGACAGGGGACTTACTACGAGCAGTACTTC. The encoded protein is CSVEGQGTYYEQYF.

CDR3: CSVGQLYGYTF. In DNA form, the CDR3 reads TGCAGCGTTGGACAGCTCTATGGCTACACCTTC. V gene TRBV29-1 combines with J gene TRBJ1-2, with a possible D match to TRBD1 (5 bases). V lost 4 bases and J 4 bases, leaving 7 bases between the germline ends. Per germline, CDR1 SQVTM and CDR2 ANQGSEA. The CDR3 loop spans 11 amino acids.

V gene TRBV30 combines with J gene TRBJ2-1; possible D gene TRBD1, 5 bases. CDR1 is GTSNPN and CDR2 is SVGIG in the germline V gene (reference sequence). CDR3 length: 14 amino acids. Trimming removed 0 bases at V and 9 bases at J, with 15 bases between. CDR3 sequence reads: CAWSVNPLGAEQFF. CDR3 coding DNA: TGTGCCTGGAGTGTAAACCCCTTAGGGGCTGAGCAGTTCTTC.

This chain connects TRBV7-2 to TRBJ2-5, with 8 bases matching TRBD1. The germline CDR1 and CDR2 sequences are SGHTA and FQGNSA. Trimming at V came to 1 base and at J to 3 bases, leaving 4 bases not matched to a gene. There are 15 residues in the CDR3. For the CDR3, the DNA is TGTGCCAGCAGCTTAGTCGCAGGGGGCGAAGAGACCCAGTACTTC. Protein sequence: CASSLVAGGEETQYF.

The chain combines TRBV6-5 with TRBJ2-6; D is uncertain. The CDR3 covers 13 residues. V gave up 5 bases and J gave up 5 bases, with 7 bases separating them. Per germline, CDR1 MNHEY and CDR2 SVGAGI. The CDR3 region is CASSEAWANVLTF. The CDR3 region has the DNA TGTGCCAGCAGTGAAGCCTGGGCCAACGTCCTGACTTTC.

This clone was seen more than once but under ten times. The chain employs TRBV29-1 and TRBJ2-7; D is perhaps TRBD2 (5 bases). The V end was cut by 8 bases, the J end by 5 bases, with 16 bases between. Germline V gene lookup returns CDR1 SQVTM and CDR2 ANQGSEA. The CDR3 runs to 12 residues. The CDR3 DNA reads TGCAGCCTTAGCCGGGGTTCCAACGAGCAGTACTTC. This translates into CSLSRGSNEQYF.

DNA for the CDR3: TGCAGCGGCATGAGGGGGGGGGACACTGAAGCTTTCTTT. Residues: CSGMRGGDTEAFF. The gene calls are TRBV29-1 and TRBJ1-1; TRBD1 might be the D (6 bases). The V end was cut by 7 bases, the J end by 3 bases, with 15 bases between. The germline gives CDR1 SQVTM, CDR2 ANQGSEA. The length of the CDR3 is 13 residues.

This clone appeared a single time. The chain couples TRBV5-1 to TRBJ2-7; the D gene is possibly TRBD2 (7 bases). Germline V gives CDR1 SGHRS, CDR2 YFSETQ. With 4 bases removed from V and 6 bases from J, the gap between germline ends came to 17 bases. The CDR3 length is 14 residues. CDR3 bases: TGCGCCAGCAGCAACCCAAGGGGGGGCGCCGAGCAGTACTTC. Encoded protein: CASSNPRGGAEQYF.

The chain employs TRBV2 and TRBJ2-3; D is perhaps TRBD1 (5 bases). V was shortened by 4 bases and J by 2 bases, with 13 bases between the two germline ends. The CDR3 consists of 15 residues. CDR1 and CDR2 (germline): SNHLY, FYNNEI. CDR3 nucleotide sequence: TGTGCCAGCAGTGGGGGCCTCGCCTTCACAGATACGCAGTATTTT. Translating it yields CASSGGLAFTDTQYF. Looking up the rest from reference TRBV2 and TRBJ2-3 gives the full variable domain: EPEVTQTPSHQVTQMGQEVILRCVPISNHLYFYWYRQILGQKVEFLVSFYNNEISEKSEIFDDQFSVERPDGSNFTLKIRSTKLEDSAMYFCASSGGLAFTDTQYFGPGTRLTVL.

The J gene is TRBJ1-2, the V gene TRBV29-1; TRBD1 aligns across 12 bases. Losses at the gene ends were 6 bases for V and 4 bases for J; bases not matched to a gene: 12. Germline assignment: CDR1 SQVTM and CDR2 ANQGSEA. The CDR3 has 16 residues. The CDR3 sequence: CSVPGQGANFGYGYTF. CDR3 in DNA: TGCAGCGTGCCGGGACAGGGGGCCAATTTTGGCTATGGCTACACCTTC. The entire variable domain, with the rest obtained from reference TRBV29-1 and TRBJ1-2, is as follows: SAVISQKPSRDICQRGTSLTIQCQVDSQVTMMFWYRQQPGQSLTLIATANQGSEATYESGFVIDKFPISRPNLTFSTLTVSNMSPEDSSIYLCSVPGQGANFGYGYTFGSGTRLTVV.

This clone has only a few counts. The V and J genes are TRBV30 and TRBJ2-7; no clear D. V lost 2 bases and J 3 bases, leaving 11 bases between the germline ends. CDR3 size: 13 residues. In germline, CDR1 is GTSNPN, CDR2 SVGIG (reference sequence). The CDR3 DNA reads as TGTGCCTGGAGTCCGGGCTCAGTCTACGAGCAGTACTTC. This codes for CAWSPGSVYEQYF.

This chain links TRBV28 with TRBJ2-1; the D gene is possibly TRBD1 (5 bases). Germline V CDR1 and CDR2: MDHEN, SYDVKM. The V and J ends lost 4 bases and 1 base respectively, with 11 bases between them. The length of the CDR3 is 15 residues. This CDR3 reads CASSSPQGSYNEQFF. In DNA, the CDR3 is TGTGCCAGCAGTTCCCCCCAGGGATCCTACAATGAGCAGTTCTTC.

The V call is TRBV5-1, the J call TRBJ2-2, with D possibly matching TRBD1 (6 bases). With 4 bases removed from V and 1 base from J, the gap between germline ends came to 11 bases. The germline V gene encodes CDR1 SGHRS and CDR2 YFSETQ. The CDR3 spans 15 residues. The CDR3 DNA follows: TGCGCCAGCAGCATACAGGGTTGGAACACCGGGGAGCTGTTTTTT. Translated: CASSIQGWNTGELFF.

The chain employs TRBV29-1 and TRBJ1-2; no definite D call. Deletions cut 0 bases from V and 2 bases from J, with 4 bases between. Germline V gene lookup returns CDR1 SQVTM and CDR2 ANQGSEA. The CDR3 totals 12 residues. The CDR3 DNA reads TGCAGCGTTGAAGACATCAACTATGGCTACACCTTC. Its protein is CSVEDINYGYTF.

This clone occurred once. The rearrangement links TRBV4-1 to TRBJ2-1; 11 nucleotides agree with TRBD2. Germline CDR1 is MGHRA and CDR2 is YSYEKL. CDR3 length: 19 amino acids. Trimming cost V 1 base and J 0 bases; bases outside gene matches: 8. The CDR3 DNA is TGCGCCAGCAGCCAAGCGGCTAGCGGGAGGACCTACTCCTACAATGAGCAGTTCTTC. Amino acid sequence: CASSQAASGRTYSYNEQFF.

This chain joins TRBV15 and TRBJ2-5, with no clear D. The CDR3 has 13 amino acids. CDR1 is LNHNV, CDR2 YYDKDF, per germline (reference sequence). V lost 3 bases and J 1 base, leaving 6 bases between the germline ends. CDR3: CATSRDGQETQYF. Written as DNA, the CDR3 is TGTGCCACCAGCAGGGACGGCCAAGAGACCCAGTACTTC.

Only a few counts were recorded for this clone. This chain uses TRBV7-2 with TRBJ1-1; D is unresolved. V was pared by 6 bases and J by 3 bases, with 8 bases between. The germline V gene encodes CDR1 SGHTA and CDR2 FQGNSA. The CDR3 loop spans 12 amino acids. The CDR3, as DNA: TGTGCCAGCAGGAGGGTGCACACTGAAGCTTTCTTT. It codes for CASRRVHTEAFF.